This T cell receptor (beta chain) emerged from a study of CD4+ T cells in melanoma. The study's findings and limits: In melanoma, neoantigen-specific CD4+ T cells reportedly differed in differentiation state. CD8+ T cell, macrophage and B cell function reportedly correlated with neoantigen-specific CD4+ T cells.

TCRdb's copy holds only in-frame clones and misses some; the assay was immunoSEQ multiplex PCR. The table includes 9,500 to 10,000 clones, around 67% detected once. Regarding this clone: Its target is unknown.

The CDR3 length is 14 residues. The junction had 7 bases not matched to a gene; V was cut back by 5 bases and J by 3 bases. Germline V gene lookup returns CDR1 SGHNT and CDR2 YENEEA. The V and J genes are TRBV11-3 and TRBJ2-7; 7 bases align to TRBD1. This sequence was found in a human donor with melanoma. The sequencing sample was made of cells from a culture (not recorded whether cultured in vitro). The CDR3 region is CASSPDRDDYEQYF. In nucleotides, the CDR3 is TGTGCCAGCAGCCCCGACAGGGACGACTACGAGCAGTACTTC.